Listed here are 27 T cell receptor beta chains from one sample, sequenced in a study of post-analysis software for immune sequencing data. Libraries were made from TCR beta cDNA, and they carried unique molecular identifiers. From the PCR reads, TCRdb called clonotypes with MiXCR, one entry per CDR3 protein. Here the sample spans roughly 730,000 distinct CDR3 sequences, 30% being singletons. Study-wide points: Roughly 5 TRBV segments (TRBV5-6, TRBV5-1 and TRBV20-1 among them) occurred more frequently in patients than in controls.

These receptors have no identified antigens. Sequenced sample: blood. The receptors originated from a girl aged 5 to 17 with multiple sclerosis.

For the CDR3, the DNA is TGTGCCAGCAGTGCCTGGGATGGCTACACCTTC. Residues: CASSAWDGYTF. The rearrangement links TRBV2 to TRBJ1-2; no clear D gene. The V gene's germline CDR1 is SNHLY and CDR2 FYNNEI. Trimming took 4 bases from V and 6 from J, leaving 6 bases between them. The CDR3 is 11 residues long.

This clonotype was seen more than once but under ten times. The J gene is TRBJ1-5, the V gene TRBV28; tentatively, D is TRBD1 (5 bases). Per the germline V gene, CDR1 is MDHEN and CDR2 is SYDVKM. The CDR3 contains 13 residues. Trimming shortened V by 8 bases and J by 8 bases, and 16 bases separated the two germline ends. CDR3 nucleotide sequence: TGTGCCAGCCCAGCGATGGGGGGGAAGCCCCAGCATTTT. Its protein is CASPAMGGKPQHF.

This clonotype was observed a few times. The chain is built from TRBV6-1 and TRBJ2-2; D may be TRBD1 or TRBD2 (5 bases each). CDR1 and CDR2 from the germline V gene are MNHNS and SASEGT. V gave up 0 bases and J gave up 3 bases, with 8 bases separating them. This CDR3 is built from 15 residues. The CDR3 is CASSEAPGHTGELFF. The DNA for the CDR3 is TGTGCCAGCAGTGAAGCGCCGGGACACACCGGGGAGCTGTTTTTT.

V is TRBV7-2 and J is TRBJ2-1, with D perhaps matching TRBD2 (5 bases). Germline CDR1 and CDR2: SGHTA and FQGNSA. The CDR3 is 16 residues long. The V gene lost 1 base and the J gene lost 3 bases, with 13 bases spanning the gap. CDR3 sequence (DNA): TGTGCCAGCAGCTTAGAAGGCGAGCGGAACTACAATGAGCAGTTCTTC. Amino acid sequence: CASSLEGERNYNEQFF.

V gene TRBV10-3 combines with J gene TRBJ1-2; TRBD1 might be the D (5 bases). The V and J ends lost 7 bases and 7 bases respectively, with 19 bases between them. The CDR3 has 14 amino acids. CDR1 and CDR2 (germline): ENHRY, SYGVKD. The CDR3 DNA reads TGTGCCATCATCGGGGACCAAATCGGCGGTGGCTACACCTTC. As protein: CAIIGDQIGGGYTF.

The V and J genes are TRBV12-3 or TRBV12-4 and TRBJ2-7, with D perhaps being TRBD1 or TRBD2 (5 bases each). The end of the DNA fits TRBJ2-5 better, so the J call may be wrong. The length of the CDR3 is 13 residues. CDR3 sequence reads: CASSSGPGGTQYF. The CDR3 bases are TGTGCCAGCAGTTCGGGACCCGGCGGGACCCAGTACTTC.

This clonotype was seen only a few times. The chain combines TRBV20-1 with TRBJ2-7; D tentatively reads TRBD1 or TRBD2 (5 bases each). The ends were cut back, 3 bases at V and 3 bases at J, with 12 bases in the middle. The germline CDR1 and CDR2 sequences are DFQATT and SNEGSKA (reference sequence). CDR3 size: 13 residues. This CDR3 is CSASGAQGYEQYF. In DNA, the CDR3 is TGCAGTGCTAGCGGGGCACAAGGCTACGAGCAGTACTTC.

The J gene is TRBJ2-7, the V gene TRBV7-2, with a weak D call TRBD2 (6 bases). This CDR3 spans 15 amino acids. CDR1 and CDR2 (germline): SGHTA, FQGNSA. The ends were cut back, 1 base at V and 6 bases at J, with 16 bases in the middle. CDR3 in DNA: TGTGCCAGCAGCTTAGGCCCCAGCGGGCCATCCGAGCAGTACTTC. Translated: CASSLGPSGPSEQYF.

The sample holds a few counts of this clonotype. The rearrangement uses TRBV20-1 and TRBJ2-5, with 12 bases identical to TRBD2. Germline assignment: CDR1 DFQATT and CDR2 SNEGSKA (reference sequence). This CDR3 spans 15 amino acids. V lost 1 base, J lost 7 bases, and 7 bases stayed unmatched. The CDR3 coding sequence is TGCAGTGCTAGAGCACTAGCGGGAGGATCTGGGACCCAGTACTTC. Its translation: CSARALAGGSGTQYF.

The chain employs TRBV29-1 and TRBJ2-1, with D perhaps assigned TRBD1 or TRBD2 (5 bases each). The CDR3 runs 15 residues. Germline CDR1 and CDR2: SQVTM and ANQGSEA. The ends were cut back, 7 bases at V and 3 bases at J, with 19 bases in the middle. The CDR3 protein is CSARGVEGFYNEQFF. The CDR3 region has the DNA TGCAGCGCCCGAGGGGTAGAAGGGTTCTACAATGAGCAGTTCTTC.

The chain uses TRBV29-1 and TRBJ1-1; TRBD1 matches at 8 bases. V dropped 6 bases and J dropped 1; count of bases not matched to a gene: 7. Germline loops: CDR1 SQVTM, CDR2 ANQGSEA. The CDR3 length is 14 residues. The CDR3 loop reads CSVRGGQENTEAFF. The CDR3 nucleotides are TGCAGCGTCCGAGGGGGACAGGAGAACACTGAAGCTTTCTTT.

This CDR3 reads CASKGDTTEAFF. Written as DNA, the CDR3 is TGTGCCAGCAAAGGGGACACCACTGAAGCTTTCTTT. V is TRBV2 and J is TRBJ1-1; D may be TRBD1 (6 bases). This CDR3 has 12 residues. The V and J ends lost 7 bases and 4 bases respectively, with 10 bases between them. The germline V gene encodes CDR1 SNHLY and CDR2 FYNNEI.

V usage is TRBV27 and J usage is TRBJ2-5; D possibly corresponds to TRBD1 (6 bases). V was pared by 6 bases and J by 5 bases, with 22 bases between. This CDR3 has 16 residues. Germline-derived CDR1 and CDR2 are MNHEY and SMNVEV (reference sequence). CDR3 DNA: TGTGCCAGCAGCCGTCGGGGCAGGGGCGTTGTGGAGACCCAGTACTTC. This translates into CASSRRGRGVVETQYF.

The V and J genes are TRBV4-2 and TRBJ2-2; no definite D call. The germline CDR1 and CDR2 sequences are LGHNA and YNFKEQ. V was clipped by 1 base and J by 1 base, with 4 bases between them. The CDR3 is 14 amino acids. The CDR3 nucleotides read TGTGCCAGCAGCCAAGGCAGGAACACCGGGGAGCTGTTTTTT. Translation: CASSQGRNTGELFF.

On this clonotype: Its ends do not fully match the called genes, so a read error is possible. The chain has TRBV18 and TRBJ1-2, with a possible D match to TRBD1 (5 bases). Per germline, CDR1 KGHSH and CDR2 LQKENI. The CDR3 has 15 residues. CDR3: CASSQRRDGHYGYIF. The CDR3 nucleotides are TGTGCCAGCTCACAAAGACGGGACGGACACTATGGCTACATCTTC.

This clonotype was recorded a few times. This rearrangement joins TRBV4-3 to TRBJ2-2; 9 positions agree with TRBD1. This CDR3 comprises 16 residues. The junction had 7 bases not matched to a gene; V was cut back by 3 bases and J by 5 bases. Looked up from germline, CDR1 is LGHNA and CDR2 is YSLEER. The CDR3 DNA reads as TGCGCCAGCAGCCAGACTATCGGGACAGGGACCGGGGAGCTGTTTTTT. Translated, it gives CASSQTIGTGTGELFF.

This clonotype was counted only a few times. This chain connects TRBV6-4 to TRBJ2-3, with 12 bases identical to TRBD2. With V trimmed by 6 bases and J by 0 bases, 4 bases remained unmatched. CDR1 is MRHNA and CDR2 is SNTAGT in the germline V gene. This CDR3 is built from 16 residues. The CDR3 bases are TGTGCCAGCAGCCCAACTAGCGGGGGGAGCACAGATACGCAGTATTTT. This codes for CASSPTSGGSTDTQYF.

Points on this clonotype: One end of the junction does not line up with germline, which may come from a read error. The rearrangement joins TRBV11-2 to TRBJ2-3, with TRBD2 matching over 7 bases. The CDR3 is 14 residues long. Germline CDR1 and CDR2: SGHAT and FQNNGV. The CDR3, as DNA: TGTGCCAGCAGGGCAGCGGGGTTCGCAGATGCGCAGTATTTT. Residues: CASRAAGFADAQYF.

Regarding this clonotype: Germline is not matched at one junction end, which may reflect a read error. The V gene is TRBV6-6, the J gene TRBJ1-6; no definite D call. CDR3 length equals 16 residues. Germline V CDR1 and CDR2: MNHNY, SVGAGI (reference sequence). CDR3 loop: CASSYAGRGSDSPRHF. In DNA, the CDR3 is TGTGCCAGCAGTTATGCGGGGAGAGGCTCTGATTCACCCCGCCACTTT.

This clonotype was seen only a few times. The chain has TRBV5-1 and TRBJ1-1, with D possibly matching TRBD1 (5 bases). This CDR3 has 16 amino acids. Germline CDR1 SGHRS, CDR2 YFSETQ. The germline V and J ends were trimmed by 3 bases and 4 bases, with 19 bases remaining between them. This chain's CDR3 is CASSSPGVVGGTEAFF. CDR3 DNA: TGCGCCAGCAGCTCCCCGGGCGTTGTGGGGGGCACTGAAGCTTTCTTT. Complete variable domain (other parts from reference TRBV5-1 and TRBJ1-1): KAGVTQTPRYLIKTRGQQVTLSCSPISGHRSVSWYQQTPGQGLQFLFEYFSETQRNKGNFPGRFSGRQFSNSRSEMNVSTLELGDSALYLCASSSPGVVGGTEAFFGQGTRLTVV.

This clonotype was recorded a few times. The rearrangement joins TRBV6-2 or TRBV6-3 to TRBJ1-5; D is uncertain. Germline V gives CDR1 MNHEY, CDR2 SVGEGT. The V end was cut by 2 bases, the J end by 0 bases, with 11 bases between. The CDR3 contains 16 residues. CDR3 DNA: TGTGCCAGCAGTTACGCCGCCACGACTAGCAATCAGCCCCAGCATTTT. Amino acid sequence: CASSYAATTSNQPQHF.

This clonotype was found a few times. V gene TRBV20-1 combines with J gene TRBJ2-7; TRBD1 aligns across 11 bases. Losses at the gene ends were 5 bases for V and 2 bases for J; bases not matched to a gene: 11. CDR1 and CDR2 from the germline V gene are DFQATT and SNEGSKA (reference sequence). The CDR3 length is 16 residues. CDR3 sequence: CSAARPGQGVPYEQYF. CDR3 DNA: TGCAGTGCTGCCCGACCGGGACAGGGGGTTCCCTACGAGCAGTACTTC.

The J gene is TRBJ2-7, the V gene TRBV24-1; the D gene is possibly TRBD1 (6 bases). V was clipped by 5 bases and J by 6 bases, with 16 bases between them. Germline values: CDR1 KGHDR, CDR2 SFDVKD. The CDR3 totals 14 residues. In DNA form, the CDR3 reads TGTGCCACCAGTGCCTCCCATGGGGGCAGCGAGCAGTACTTC. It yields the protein CATSASHGGSEQYF.

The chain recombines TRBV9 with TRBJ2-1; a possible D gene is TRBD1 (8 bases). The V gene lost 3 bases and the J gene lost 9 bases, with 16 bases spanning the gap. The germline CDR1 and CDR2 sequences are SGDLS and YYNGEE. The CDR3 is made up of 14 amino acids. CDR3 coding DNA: TGTGCCAGCAGCGGAGACAGGGGAGGGGGTGAGCAGTTCTTC. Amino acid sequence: CASSGDRGGGEQFF.

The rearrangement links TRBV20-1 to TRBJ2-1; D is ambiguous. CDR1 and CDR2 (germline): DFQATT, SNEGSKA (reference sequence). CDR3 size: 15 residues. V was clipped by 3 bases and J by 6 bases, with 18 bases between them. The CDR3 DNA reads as TGCAGTGCTAGTAGTCACCTGGCTCCTGGCAATGAGCAGTTCTTC. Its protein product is CSASSHLAPGNEQFF.

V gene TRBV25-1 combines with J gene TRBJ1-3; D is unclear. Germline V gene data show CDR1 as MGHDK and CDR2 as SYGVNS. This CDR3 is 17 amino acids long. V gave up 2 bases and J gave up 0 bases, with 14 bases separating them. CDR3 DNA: TGTGCCAGCAGTGAACCCGCGGTTGGGATCTCTGGAAACACCATATATTTT. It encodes CASSEPAVGISGNTIYF.

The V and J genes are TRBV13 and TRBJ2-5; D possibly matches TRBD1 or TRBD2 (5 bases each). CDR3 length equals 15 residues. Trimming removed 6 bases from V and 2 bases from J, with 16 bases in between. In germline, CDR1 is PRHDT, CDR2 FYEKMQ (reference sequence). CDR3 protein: CASRGRGERQETQYF. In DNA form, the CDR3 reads TGTGCCAGCAGGGGCAGAGGGGAGCGTCAAGAGACCCAGTACTTC.